The entry that follows covers one T cell receptor (beta chain) sequence. Its antigen is unknown. No base-level quality is on record; no much larger clone is a single base apart. Libraries were made using the immunoSEQ multiplex PCR assay. TCRdb obtained this table from immuneACCESS and retained in-frame rearrangements with V and J assigned. These tables miss some clones; where compared with another copy, unresolved V genes account for less than half of the shortfall, and the remainder is unexplained. This sample is represented by over 150,000 clones; roughly 94% of them were singletons. Over 1.3% of the sample is in the top ten clones. The cysteine opens and the phenylalanine closes a CDR3 of 16 amino acids. Kept here is only the CDR3 DNA, which spans 48 bases and is read in frame from base 1. Per the germline V gene, SGHRS is the CDR1 and YFSETQ is the CDR2. V trim: 4 bases; J trim: 5 bases; unmatched bases: 8.

The data belong to a study of control samples from healthy donors and cancer patients (dated by TCRdb to between 2020 and 2021). The chain uses TRBV5-1 and TRBJ2-5, with 13 bases aligning to TRBD2. The clonotype originates from a woman under 30 in good health. Sequenced material: blood. CDR3 protein: CASSPILTSGGETQYF. The nucleotide sequence reads as follows: TGCGCCAGCAGCCCGATCCTGACTAGCGGGGGGGAGACCCAGTACTTC.